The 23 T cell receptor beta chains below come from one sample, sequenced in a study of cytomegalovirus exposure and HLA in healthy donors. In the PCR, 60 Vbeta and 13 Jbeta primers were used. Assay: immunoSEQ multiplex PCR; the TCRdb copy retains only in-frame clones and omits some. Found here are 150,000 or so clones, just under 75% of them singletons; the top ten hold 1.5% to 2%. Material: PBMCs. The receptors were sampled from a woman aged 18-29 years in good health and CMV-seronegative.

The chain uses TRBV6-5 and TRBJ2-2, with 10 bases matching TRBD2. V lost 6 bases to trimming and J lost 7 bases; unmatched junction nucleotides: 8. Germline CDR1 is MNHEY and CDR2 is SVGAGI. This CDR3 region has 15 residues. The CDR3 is CASRALAGRVGELFF. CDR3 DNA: TGTGCCAGCAGGGCACTAGCGGGGCGAGTCGGGGAGCTGTTTTTT.

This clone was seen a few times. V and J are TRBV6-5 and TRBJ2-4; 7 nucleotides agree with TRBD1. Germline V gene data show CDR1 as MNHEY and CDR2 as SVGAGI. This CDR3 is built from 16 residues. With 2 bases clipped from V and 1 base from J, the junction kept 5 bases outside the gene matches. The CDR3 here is CASSYSNRGAKNIQYF. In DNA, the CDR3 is TGTGCCAGCAGTTACAGTAACAGGGGTGCCAAAAACATTCAGTACTTC.

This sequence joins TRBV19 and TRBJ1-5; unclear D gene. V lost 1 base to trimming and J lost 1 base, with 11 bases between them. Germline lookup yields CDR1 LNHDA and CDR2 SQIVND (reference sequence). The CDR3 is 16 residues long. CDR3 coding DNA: TGTGCCAGTAGTATAGGAGGGTTGGGAAGCAATCAGCCCCAGCATTTT. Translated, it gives CASSIGGLGSNQPQHF.

CDR3 sequence (DNA): TGTGCCATCGCCAGGGGGTCGGGAGCTGAAGCTTTCTTT. It encodes CAIARGSGAEAFF. The chain couples TRBV10-3 to TRBJ1-1; 7 bases align to TRBD1. Germline CDR1 reads ENHRY; CDR2 reads SYGVKD. The J segment lost 6 bases and the V segment lost 8 bases, leaving 9 bases of the junction unmatched. The CDR3 has 13 amino acids.

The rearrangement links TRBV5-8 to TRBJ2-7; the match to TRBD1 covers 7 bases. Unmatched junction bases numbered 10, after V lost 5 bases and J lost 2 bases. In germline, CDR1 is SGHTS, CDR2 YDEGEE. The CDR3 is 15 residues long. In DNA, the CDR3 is TGTGCCAGCAGTCACTTTCCCGGGACAGCCTACGAGCAGTACGTC. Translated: CASSHFPGTAYEQYV.

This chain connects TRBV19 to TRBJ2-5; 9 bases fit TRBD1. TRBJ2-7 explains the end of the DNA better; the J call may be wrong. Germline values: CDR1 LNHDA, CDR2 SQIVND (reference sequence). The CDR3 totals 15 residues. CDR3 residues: CASSPPGTGSYEQYF. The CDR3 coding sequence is TGTGCCAGTAGTCCCCCCGGGACAGGGTCCTACGAGCAGTACTTC.

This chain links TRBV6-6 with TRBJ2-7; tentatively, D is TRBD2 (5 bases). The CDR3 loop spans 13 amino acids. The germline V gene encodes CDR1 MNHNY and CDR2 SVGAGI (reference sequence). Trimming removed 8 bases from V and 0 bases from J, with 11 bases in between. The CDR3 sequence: CASGGRSSYEQYF. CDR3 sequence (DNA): TGTGCCAGCGGAGGACGGAGCTCCTACGAGCAGTACTTC.

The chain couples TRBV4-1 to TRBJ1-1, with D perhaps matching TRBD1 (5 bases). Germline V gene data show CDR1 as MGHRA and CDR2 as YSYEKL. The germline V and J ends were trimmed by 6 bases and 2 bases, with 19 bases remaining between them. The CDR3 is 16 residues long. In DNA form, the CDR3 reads TGCGCCAGCAGTTCCACCGGGACTCCTGGAAACACTGAAGCTTTCTTT. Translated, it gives CASSSTGTPGNTEAFF.

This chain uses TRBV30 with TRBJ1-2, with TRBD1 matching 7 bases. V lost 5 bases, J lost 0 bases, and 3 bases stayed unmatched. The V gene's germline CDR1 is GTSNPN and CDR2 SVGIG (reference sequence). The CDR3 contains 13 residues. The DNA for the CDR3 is TGTGCCTGGGACAGGGCTCCTAACTATGGCTACACCTTC. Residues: CAWDRAPNYGYTF.

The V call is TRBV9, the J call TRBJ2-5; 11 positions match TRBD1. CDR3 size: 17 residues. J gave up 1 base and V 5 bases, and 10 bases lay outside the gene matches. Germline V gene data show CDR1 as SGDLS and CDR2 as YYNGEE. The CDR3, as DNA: TGTGCCAGCAGGAAAGGGGACAGGGGGGAATTCCAAGAGACCCAGTACTTC. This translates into CASRKGDRGEFQETQYF.

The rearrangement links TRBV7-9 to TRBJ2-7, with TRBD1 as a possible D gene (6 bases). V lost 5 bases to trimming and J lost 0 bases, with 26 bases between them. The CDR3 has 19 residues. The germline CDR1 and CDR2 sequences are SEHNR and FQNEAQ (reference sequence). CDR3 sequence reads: CASSRHGQSIQWASYEQYV. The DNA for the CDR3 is TGTGCCAGCAGCCGACATGGACAGAGTATCCAGTGGGCCTCCTACGAGCAGTACGTC.

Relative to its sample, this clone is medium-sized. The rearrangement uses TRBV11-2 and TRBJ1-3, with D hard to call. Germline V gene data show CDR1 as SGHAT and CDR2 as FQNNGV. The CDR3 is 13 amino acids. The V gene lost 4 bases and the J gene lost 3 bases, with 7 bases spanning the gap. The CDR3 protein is CASSSDFGNTIYF. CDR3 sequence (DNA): TGTGCCAGCAGCTCTGACTTTGGAAACACCATATATTTT.

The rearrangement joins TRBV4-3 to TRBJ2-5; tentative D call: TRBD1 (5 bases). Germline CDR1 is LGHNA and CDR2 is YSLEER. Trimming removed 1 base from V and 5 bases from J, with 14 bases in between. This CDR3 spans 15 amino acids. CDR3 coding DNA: TGCGCCAGCAGCCAAGGCTCTAGGGGTTTGGAGACCCAGTACTTC. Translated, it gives CASSQGSRGLETQYF.

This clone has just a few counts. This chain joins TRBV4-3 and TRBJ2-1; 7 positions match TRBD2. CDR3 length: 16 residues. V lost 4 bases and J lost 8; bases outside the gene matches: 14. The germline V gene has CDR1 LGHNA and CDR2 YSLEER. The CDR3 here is CASSLMLGGRAHEQFF. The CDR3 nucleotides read TGCGCCAGCAGCCTCATGCTGGGGGGGAGGGCCCATGAGCAGTTCTTC.

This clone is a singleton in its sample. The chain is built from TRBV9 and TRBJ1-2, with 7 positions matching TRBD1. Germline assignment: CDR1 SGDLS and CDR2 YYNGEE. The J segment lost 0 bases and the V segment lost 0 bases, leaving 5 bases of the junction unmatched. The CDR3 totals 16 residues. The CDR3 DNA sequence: TGTGCCAGCAGCGTAGGAGGGACAGCAGCTAACTATGGCTACACCTTC. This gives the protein CASSVGGTAANYGYTF.

For the CDR3, the DNA is TGTGCCAGCAGCCTAGGGTTGACAGCGGGGGTCCATGAGCAGTTCTTC. It is translated as CASSLGLTAGVHEQFF. The chain has TRBV9 and TRBJ2-1; 8 nucleotides align to TRBD2. Trimming at V came to 4 bases and at J to 8 bases, leaving 14 bases not matched to a gene. CDR3 length equals 16 residues. CDR1 SGDLS and CDR2 YYNGEE come from the germline V gene.

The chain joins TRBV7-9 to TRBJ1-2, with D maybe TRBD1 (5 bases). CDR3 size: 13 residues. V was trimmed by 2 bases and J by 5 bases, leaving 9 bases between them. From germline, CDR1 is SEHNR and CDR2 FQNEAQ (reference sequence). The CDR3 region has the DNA TGTGCCAGCAGCTTACAGGGATGGTATGGCTACACCTTC. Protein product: CASSLQGWYGYTF.

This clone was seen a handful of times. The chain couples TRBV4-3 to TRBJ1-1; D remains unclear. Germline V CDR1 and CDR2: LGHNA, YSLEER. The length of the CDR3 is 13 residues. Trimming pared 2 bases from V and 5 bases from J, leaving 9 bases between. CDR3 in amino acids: CASSQSRRTEAFF. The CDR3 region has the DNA TGCGCCAGCAGCCAATCCAGAAGAACTGAAGCTTTCTTT.

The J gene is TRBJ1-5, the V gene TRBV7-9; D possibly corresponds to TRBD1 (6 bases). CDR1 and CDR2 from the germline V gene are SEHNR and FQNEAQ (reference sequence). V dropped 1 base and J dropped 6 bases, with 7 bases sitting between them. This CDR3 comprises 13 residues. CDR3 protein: CASSLEGGQPQHF. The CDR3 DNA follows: TGTGCCAGCAGCTTAGAAGGGGGTCAGCCCCAGCATTTT.

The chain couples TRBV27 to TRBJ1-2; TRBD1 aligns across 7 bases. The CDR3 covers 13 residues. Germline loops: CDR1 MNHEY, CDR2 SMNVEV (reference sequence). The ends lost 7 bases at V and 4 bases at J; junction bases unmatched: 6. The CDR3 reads CASNKQGTYGYTF. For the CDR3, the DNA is TGTGCCAGCAATAAACAGGGGACCTATGGCTACACCTTC.

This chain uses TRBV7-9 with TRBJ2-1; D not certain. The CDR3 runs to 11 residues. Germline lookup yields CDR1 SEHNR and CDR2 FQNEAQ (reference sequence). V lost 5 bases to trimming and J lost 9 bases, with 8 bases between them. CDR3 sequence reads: CASSPTSEQFF. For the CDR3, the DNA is TGTGCCAGCAGCCCAACGAGTGAGCAGTTCTTC.

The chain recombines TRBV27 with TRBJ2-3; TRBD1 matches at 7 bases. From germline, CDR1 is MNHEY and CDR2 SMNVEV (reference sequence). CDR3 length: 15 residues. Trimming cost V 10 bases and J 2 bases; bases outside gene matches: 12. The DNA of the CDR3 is TGTGCCACCCCAATTCCGGGACAGCCCACAGATACGCAGTATTTT. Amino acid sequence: CATPIPGQPTDTQYF.

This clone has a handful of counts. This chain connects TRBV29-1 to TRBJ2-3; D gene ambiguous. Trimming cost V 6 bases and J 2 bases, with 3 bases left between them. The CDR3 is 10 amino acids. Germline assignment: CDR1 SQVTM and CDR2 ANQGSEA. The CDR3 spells CSVVTDTQYF. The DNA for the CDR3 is TGCAGCGTCGTCACAGATACGCAGTATTTT.